Given below is one T cell receptor beta chain in context. There are a few counts of this clonotype. Its antigen target is currently unknown. No base quality values were provided; no much bigger clone lies one nucleotide off. The TCR beta CDR3 regions were amplified from the RNA transcripts. The TCR CDR3 was subjected to a first round of RT-PCR using the HTBI primer set and the Qiagen OneStep RT-PCR kit. A second multiplex PCR round built the libraries, followed by size selection and purification. The libraries were sequenced on an Illumina HiSeq2000 using paired-end 100 bp reads. In the original analysis: SOAPnuke was used to process the raw data, with reads discarded if the reads contained adapters or uncalled bases, had a mean Phred below 15, or lacked an exact constant-primer or identifier match. High-quality paired reads were merged with COPE v1.2.5, and unique nucleotide sequences were defined as clonotypes. Clonotypes were aligned to IMGT TRBV, TRBD and TRBJ reference segments using MiTCR v1.1. The analysis was restricted to V-J combinations with a frequency above 0.0001, which together covered just over 98% of the repertoires. The TCS score was defined as the ratio of F50 (clonal expansion) to E x V (chaos), calculated using BLOSUM62-based TCRdist between CDR3 peptides within each V-J. Welch's t-statistics and random forest reduced fewer than 600 V-J features to 13, which were used in a naive Bayes classifier (R e1071). TCRdb handled the public reads itself, with Q25 trimming in fastp and clone calling in MiXCR, and kept productive beta chains. Rows with a matching CDR3 protein are joined into one entry that keeps the most common DNA and genes. For this entry, the V and J calls and clone size follow TCRdb and not the study's own pipeline. The sample has roughly 300,000 distinct CDR3 sequences on record, roughly 18% of them singletons. Of the sample, around 50% is held by the ten largest clones.

From cysteine to phenylalanine, the CDR3 is 17 amino acids long. The retained sequence is limited to the CDR3, 51 bases, with the frame set at the first base. V is pruned by 2 bases and J by 4 bases, leaving 10 bases of the junction without a gene match. CDR1 and CDR2 were assigned from the germline V gene (reference sequence) as DFQATT and SNEGSKA. The data were taken from a study of T cells in Graves' hyperthyroidism and ophthalmopathy (dated by TCRdb to about 2019). Concerning the study at large: Peripheral blood was sampled at the time of initial diagnosis, prior to any treatment. To identify TCR V-J signatures that set the groups apart, the researchers used a discovery cohort of 90 to 100 patients, made up of approximately 43 with Graves' ophthalmopathy and some 55 with stable Graves' hyperthyroidism. Prospective prediction of ophthalmopathy was tested in an independent validation cohort consisting of 18 hyperthyroidism patients and approximately 16 patients who later progressed to ophthalmopathy. The 95 to 100 discovery patients were randomly divided into training and test sets at a 7:3 ratio. Thyroid tissue and blood T-cell repertoires from more than 5 Graves' hyperthyroidism patients were also compared in the study. After sampling, hyperthyroidism patients received methimazole starting at 30 mg daily, and ophthalmopathy patients received high-dose intravenous methylprednisolone. The paper describes TCR Vbeta CDR3 sequencing of roughly 130 peripheral blood samples, made up of 43 ophthalmopathy patients, around 73 hyperthyroidism patients and roughly 17 progressor patients.

Study-level results and caveats: A 13 V-J signature model separated ophthalmopathy from stable hyperthyroidism, with 87.88% sensitivity and 81.08% specificity in cross-validation and 80%/75% in testing. Sample size was not statistically predetermined, and blinding of investigators to group allocation was not performed. Blood samples also contained most of the expanded thyroid clonotypes (frequency above 0.001), which suggests that blood repertoires may reflect thyroid immune responses. During validation, the model predicted progression to ophthalmopathy a median of approximately six months ahead of onset, with around 65% sensitivity and under 85% specificity.

Graves' hyperthyroidism was defined as stable when no progression to ophthalmopathy occurred over 18 months of follow-up. Hyperthyroidism patients were newly diagnosed, with disease duration under 2 months, and aged 18 to 65 years. Any patient with an uncontrolled infection, another autoimmune disease, pregnancy or lactation was excluded. Diagnoses relied on clinical symptoms, serum thyroxine and TRAb, thyroid ultrasound and orbital computed tomography. PBMCs were separated from 7.5 to 10 ml of fresh peripheral blood using Ficoll-Paque density gradient centrifugation. Total RNA was extracted with Trizol reagent, and quality was checked on an Agilent 2100 Bioanalyzer.

The receptor chain draws on TRBV20-1 and TRBJ1-4; TRBD1 fits 10 bases in the junction. The receptor was isolated from a woman between 45 and 60 years old with Graves' hyperthyroidism. Sequences were obtained from blood. The sequenced DNA: TGCAGTGCTAGAAACACCGGGACAGGGGATCATAATGAAAAACTGTTTTTT. This translates into CSARNTGTGDHNEKLFF.